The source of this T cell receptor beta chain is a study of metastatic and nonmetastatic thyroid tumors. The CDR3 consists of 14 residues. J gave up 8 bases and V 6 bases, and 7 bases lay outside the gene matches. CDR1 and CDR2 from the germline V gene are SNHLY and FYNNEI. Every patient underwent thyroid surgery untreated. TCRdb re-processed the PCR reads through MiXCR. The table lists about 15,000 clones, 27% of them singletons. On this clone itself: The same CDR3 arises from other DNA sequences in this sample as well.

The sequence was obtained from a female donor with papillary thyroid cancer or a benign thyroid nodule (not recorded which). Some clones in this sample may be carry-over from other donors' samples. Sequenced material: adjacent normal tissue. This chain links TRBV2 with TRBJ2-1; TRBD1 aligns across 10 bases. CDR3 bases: TGTGCCAGCAGGGACGGACAGGGGGTGGATGAGCAGTTCTTC. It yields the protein CASRDGQGVDEQFF.